The clone carrying this TCR beta chain occurred once. Patients all relapsed after autologous stem cell transplantation, and there was variation in brentuximab vedotin exposure. Sequenced by immunoSEQ multiplex PCR; TCRdb stores in-frame clones only, minus some. Altogether 50,000 to 65,000 clones are present, under 95% being singletons, with the ten largest covering over 9.5%. The record originates from a study of PD-1 blockade in classical Hodgkin lymphoma. This receptor was taken from a human donor with classical Hodgkin lymphoma. The specimen comprised peripheral blood mononuclear cells (PBMCs), sampled before the second cycle of nivolumab.

The CDR3 region has the DNA TGCAGCGTCCAGGACAGGGAGGATTCACCCCTCCACTTT. It specifies CSVQDREDSPLHF. The chain combines TRBV29-1 with TRBJ1-6; 8 bases agree with TRBD1. The trim removed 6 bases at V and 8 bases at J, leaving 6 bases unmatched. This CDR3 comprises 13 residues. CDR1 is SQVTM, CDR2 ANQGSEA, per germline.